This TCR beta chain was found in a study of OX40 agonist ivuxolimab in advanced cancers. The assay was immunoSEQ multiplex PCR, and TCRdb's table has in-frame clones only and misses some. The sample lists fewer than 20,000 clones, about 84% seen once, with over 12% in the top ten. The V and J ends lost 3 bases and 4 bases respectively, with 22 bases between them. In germline, CDR1 is MNHEY, CDR2 SMNVEV (reference sequence). The CDR3 consists of 17 residues. The sequence came from an adult with an advanced solid tumor such as melanoma, head and neck, liver or kidney cancer. The specimen was CD4+ or CD8+ T cells sorted from blood, collected in a trial of the OX40 agonist ivuxolimab. The J gene is TRBJ2-7, the V gene TRBV27; D ambiguous. This CDR3 is CASSFRRSATAIYEQYF. The CDR3, as DNA: TGTGCCAGCAGTTTTAGGCGGTCGGCCACCGCTATTTACGAGCAGTACTTC.